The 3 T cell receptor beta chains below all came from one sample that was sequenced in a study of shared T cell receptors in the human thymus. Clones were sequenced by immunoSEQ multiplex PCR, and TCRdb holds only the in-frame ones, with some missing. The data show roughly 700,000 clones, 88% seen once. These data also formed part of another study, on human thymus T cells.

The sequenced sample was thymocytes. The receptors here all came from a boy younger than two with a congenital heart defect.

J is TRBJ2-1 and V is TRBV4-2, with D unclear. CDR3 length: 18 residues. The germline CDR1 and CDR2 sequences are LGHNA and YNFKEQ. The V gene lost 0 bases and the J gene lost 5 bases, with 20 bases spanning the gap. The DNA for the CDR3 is TGTGCCAGCAGCCAAGATGGAGCTCCAAGCCTACTAAACAATGAGCAGTTCTTC. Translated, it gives CASSQDGAPSLLNNEQFF.

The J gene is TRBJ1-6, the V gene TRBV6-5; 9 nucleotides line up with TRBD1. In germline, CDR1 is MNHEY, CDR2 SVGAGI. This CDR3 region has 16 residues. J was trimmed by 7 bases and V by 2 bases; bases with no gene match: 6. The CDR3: CASSYTRQGGNSPLHF. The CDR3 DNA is TGTGCCAGCAGTTACACCCGACAGGGGGGCAATTCACCCCTCCACTTT.

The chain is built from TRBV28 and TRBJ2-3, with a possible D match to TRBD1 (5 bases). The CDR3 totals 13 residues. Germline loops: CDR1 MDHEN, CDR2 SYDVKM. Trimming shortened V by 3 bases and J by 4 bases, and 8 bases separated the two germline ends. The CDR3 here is CASSFTGADTQYF. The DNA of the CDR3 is TGTGCCAGCAGTTTTACAGGAGCAGATACGCAGTATTTT. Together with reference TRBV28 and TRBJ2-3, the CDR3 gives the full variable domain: DVKVTQSSRYLVKRTGEKVFLECVQDMDHENMFWYRQDPGLGLRLIYFSYDVKMKEKGDIPEGYSVSREKKERFSLILESASTNQTSMYLCASSFTGADTQYFGPGTRLTVL.